This T cell receptor beta chain emerged from a study of cytomegalovirus exposure and HLA in healthy donors. The study, taken as a whole, reports: Three CMV-associated chains were confirmed in vitro to be specific for CMV antigens. The presence/absence work took it that sequencing depth was about the same across donors. Likely technical artifact: a cluster of highly shared sequence variants. Cytomegalovirus association was assigned to approximately 160 TCR beta chains.

Turning to this clone: Its antigen is not known.

This PCR relied on a set of 60 Vbeta primers and 13 Jbeta primers. The table came from immunoSEQ multiplex PCR; TCRdb's copy has only in-frame clones and leaves some out. This table holds roughly 100,000 clones, around 73% found once. Germline assignment: CDR1 SGDLS and CDR2 YYNGEE. The ends were cut back, 4 bases at V and 3 bases at J, with 17 bases in the middle. The CDR3 is made up of 15 amino acids. The V and J genes are TRBV9 and TRBJ2-7; D may be TRBD2 (6 bases). The TCR sequence derives from an older woman in good health and CMV-seronegative. The sample consisted of PBMCs. The CDR3 sequence is CASSPGGGSVYEQYF. CDR3 nucleotide sequence: TGTGCCAGCAGCCCCGGGGGAGGCTCGGTCTACGAGCAGTACTTC.